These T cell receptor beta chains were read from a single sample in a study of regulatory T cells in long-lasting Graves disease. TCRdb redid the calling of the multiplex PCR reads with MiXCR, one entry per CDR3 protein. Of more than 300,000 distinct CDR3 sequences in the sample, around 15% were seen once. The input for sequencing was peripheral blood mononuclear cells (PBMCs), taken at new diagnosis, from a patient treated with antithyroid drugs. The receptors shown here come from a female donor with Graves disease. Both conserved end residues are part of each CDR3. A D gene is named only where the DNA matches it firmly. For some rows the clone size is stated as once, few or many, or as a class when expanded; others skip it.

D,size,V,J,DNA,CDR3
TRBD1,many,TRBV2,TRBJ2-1,TGTGCCAGCGGGGACAGGGGAACCTACAATGAGCAGTTCTTC,CASGDRGTYNEQFF
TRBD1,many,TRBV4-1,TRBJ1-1,TGCGCCAGCAGCCAAGGACAGGGTTTGGCCACTGAAGCTTTCTTT,CASSQGQGLATEAFF
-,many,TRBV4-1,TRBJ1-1,TGCGCCAGCAGCCTCCGGGACTCGGCCCTGAACACTGAAGCTTTCTTT,CASSLRDSALNTEAFF
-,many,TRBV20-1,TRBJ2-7,TGCAGTGCTAGAGACGGCAGGACCCACTCCTACGAGCAGTACTTC,CSARDGRTHSYEQYF
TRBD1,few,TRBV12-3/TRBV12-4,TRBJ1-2,TGTGCCAGCACCCCGACAGGGAGGGGCTTGAGCTACACCTTC,CASTPTGRGLSYTF
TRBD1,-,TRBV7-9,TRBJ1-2,TGTGCCAGCAGCTCGACACAGGGGGCGCTCAATGGCTACACCTTC,CASSSTQGALNGYTF
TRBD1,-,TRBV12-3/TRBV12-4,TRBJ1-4,TGTGCCAGCAGACCCTCGGACAGGGGTAATGAAAAACTGTTTTTT,CASRPSDRGNEKLFF
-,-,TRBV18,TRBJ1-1,TGTGCCAGCTCACCAATACGGTCTGCGATAGGAAACACTGAAGCTTTCTTT,CASSPIRSAIGNTEAFF
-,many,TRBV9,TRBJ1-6,TGTGCCAGCAGCGCGGGGACTGGCATGGGGTATTCACCCCTCCACTTT,CASSAGTGMGYSPLHF
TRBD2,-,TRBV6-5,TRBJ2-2,TGTGCCAGCAGTTACCTCAGCGGGAGGGATTCCACCGGGGAGCTGTTTTTT,CASSYLSGRDSTGELFF
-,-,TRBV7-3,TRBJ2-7,TGTGCCAGCAGTACATACCGGGGCGAGCAGTACTTC,CASSTYRGEQYF
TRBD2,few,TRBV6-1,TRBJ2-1,TGTGCCAGCAGTGACGGGGGTTTAGGAGCGGGAGTTAATAATGAGCAGTTCTTC,CASSDGGLGAGVNNEQFF
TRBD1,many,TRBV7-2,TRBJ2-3,TGTGCCAGCAGCTTACAATACGGACAGGGGGTATACACAGATACGCAGTATTTT,CASSLQYGQGVYTDTQYF
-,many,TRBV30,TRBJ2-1,TGTGCCTGGAGTGTAGGAGGGGGGGGCTACAATGAGCAGTTCTTC,CAWSVGGGGYNEQFF
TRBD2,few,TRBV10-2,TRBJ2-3,TGCGCCAGCAGTGAGTCACCAAGTTTTAGCGGGAGCACAGATACGCAGTATTTT,CASSESPSFSGSTDTQYF
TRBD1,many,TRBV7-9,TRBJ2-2,TGTGCCAGCAGTCCCTTCGGTACGGGACAGGGGGCCACCAGCGGGGAGCTGTTTTTT,CASSPFGTGQGATSGELFF
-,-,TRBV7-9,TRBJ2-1,TGTGCCAGCAGCTTAGACGGGTATGGTGAGCAGTTCTTC,CASSLDGYGEQFF
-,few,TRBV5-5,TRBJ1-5,TGTGCCAGCAGCTTGGGCCCCCGACAGGCGAACAATCAGCCCCAGCATTTT,CASSLGPRQANNQPQHF
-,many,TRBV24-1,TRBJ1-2,TGTGCCACCAGTGATTGGTACTATGGCTACACCTTC,CATSDWYYGYTF
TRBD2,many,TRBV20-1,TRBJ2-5,TGCAGTGCTAGAGGGACTAGCAGGGAGACCCAGTACTTC,CSARGTSRETQYF
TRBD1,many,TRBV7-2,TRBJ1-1,TGTGCCAGCAGCTCCAGTGGACAGGGTTGGTGGGCTGAAGCTTTCTTT,CASSSSGQGWWAEAFF
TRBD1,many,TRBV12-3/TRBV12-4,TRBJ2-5,TGTGCCAGCAGTCGACAGGGGTCCCCTCTACGTCCCCCCGCTAGTCCCGGACGGGAGACCCAGTACTTC,CASSRQGSPLRPPASPGRETQYF
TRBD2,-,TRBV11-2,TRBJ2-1,TGTGCCAGCAGCTTAGGTAGCGGGGGGGGACGGTTCTTC,CASSLGSGGGRFF
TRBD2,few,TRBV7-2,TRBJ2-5,TGTGCCACCCCAGCGGGGGGGCGAGAGACCCAGTACTTC,CATPAGGRETQYF
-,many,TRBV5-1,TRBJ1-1,TGCGCCAGCAGCTTGAGACAGCCTACGGGCACTGAAGCTTTCTTT,CASSLRQPTGTEAFF
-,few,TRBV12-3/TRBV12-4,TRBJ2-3,TGTGCCAGCAGTTTGTACCGCCTAGATACGCAGTATTTT,CASSLYRLDTQYF
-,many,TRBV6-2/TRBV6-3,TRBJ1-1,TGTGCCAGCACTTACGGGTACGGTGACACTGAAGCTTTCTTT,CASTYGYGDTEAFF
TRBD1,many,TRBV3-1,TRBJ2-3,TGTGCCAGCAGCCAAGAATTCAATACAGGGGAAGTTGGCACAGATACGCAGTATTTT,CASSQEFNTGEVGTDTQYF
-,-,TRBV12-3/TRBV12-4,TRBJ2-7,TGTGCCAGCAGTTTACACGAGCAGTACTTC,CASSLHEQYF
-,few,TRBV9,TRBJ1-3,TGTGCCAGCAGCCCCGCCCTTTCGGACCGCTCTGGAAACACCATATATTTT,CASSPALSDRSGNTIYF
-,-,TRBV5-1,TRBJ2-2,TGCGCCAGCAGCTGGACCGGACAGGGGGAGCTGTTTTTT,CASSWTGQGELFF
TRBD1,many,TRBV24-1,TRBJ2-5,TGTGCCACCAGCAAACAGGGGATCCAAGAGACCCAGTACTTC,CATSKQGIQETQYF
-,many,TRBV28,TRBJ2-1,TGTGCCAGCAGTTTCGTCAGTAACAATGAGCAGTTCTTC,CASSFVSNNEQFF
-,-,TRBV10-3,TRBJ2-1,TGTGCCATCAGCCTAGAGGAGAACAATGAGCAGTTCTTC,CAISLEENNEQFF
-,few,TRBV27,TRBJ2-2,TGTGCCAGCACTATTCTAGGCTTGAACACCGGGGAGCTGTTTTTT,CASTILGLNTGELFF
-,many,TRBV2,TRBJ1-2,TGTGCCAGCAGTGAACAAGCTAACTATGGCTACACCTTC,CASSEQANYGYTF
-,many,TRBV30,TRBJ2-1,TGTGCCTGGAGTTGGGGCTCCTACAATGAGCAGTTCTTC,CAWSWGSYNEQFF
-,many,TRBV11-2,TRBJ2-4,TGTGCCAGCAGCCTACCCGGACGGAGTTTAGCCAAAAACATTCAGTACTTC,CASSLPGRSLAKNIQYF
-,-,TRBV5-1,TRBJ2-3,TGCGCCAGCAGCTTGAAAGGGGGGACGGTCGCAGTCGGAGATACGCAGTATTTT,CASSLKGGTVAVGDTQYF
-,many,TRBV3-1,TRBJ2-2,TGTGCCAGCAGCCAAGGACCGGGACACAACACCGGGGAGCTGTTTTTT,CASSQGPGHNTGELFF
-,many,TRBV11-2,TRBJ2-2,TGTGCCAGCAGCCCGGCGGGCGTGAACACCGGGGAGCTGTTTTTT,CASSPAGVNTGELFF
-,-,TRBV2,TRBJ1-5,TGTGCCAGCAGTGGGGGGGGGCGCGATTCTCAGCCCCAGCATTTT,CASSGGGRDSQPQHF
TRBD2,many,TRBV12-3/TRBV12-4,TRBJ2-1,TGTGCCAGCAGAACTAGCGGGATCGGTACTGAGCAGTTCTTC,CASRTSGIGTEQFF
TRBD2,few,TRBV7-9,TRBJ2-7,TGTGCCAGCAGCCCACCGGGACTAGGCTACGAGCAGTACTTC,CASSPPGLGYEQYF
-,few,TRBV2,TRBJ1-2,TGTGCCAGCAGTGAAAGTTGGGGGGGGGAGGATGGCTACACCTTC,CASSESWGGEDGYTF
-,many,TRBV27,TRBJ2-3,TGTGCCAGCAGTTTAACGGCCGCAGATACGCAGTATTTT,CASSLTAADTQYF
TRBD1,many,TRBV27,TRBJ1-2,TGTGCCAGCAGTTCGGGACAGCCCAAAGGCGGCTACACCTTC,CASSSGQPKGGYTF
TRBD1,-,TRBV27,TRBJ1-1,TGTGCCAGCAGTTTAGGACAGGCTCGCACTGAAGCTTTCTTT,CASSLGQARTEAFF
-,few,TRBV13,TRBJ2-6,TGTGCCACCAAAAGGTGGGACCTCTCTGGGGCCAACGTCCTGACTTTC,CATKRWDLSGANVLTF